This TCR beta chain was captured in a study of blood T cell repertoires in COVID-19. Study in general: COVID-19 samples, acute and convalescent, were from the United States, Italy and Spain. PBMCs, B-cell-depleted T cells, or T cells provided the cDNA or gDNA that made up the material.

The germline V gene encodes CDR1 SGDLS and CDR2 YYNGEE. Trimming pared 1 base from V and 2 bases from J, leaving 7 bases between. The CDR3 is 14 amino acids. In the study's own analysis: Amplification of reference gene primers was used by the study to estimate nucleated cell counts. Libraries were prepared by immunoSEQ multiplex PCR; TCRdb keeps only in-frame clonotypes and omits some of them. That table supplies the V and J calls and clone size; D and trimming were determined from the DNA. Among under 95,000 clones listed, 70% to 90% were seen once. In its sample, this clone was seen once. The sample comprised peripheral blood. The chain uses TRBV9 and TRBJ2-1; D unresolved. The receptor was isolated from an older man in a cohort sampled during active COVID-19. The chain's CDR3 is CASSVQETYNEQFF. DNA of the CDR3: TGTGCCAGCAGCGTACAGGAAACCTACAATGAGCAGTTCTTC.